These T cell receptor beta chains were read from a single sample in a study of identical twins. TCRdb redid the calling of the 5' RACE reads with MiXCR, one entry per CDR3 protein. The sample has hundreds of thousands of distinct CDR3 sequences; 20% to 25% are singletons. These data were also filed under a second study, of T cells expressing NK-cell markers.

The sequencing input was CD4+ T cells sorted from blood. These receptors originate from a woman aged 18-29 years in good health. Both conserved end residues are part of each CDR3. The D gene is left open where the match is weak. A row's size may be missing; if present it is once, few, many or a size class.

>TRBJ1-1|few|TRBD1|TRBV5-1
TGCGCCAGCAGCTGGGGGGGACAGGGGTCTCCCACTGAAGCTTTCTTT
CASSWGGQGSPTEAFF
>TRBJ2-7|.|TRBD1|TRBV29-1
TGCAGCGCGGGACGAGGGGGCAGCTACGAGCAGTACTTC
CSAGRGGSYEQYF
>TRBJ1-2|many|TRBD1|TRBV12-3/TRBV12-4
TGTGCCAGCAGACCTGCCGGGACAGGGGTCTATGGCTACACCTTC
CASRPAGTGVYGYTF
>TRBJ2-4|.|.|TRBV12-3/TRBV12-4
TGTGCCAGCAGTCCTAGCGTCGGACAGGCAATTCAGTACTTC
CASSPSVGQAIQYF
>TRBJ2-4|few|.|TRBV25-1
TGTGCCAGCAGTGAAGCAGGAGGCGGAAACATTCAGTACTTC
CASSEAGGGNIQYF
>TRBJ2-4|few|.|TRBV20-1
TGCAGTGCTCCGTGGGTGGCGGGCCTAGCCAAAAACATTCAGTACTTC
CSAPWVAGLAKNIQYF
>TRBJ1-6|few|.|TRBV12-3/TRBV12-4
TGTGCCAGCAGGGGCGATGGGGGCCTTAATTCACCCCTCCACTTT
CASRGDGGLNSPLHF
>TRBJ2-5|.|TRBD2|TRBV29-1
TGCAGCACGGACATAAGCGGGGAAAAAGAGACCCAGTACTTC
CSTDISGEKETQYF
>TRBJ2-5|.|.|TRBV5-5
TGTGCCAGCAGCGCAAGGACTGGACGGACCCAGTACTTC
CASSARTGRTQYF
>TRBJ2-7|.|.|TRBV20-1
TGCAGTGCTAGCGGGAAGGAGCAGTACTTC
CSASGKEQYF
>TRBJ1-6|few|TRBD1|TRBV20-1
TGCAGTGTCACAGGGGGTAATTCACCCCTCCACTTT
CSVTGGNSPLHF
>TRBJ1-5|few|.|TRBV21-1
TGTGCCAGCAGCAAACTCCCCGTGCCTACCGACAGGGGATGGCAGCCCCAGCATTTT
CASSKLPVPTDRGWQPQHF
>TRBJ2-5|.|TRBD2|TRBV20-1
TGCAGTGCTAGAGCCGGGACTAGGAGCGGGACCCAGTACTTC
CSARAGTRSGTQYF
>TRBJ2-1|.|.|TRBV7-2
TGTGCCAGCAGCTTAGTAACCCAGGAGCAGTTCTTC
CASSLVTQEQFF
>TRBJ2-1|few|TRBD2|TRBV20-1
TGCAGTGCCGCGGGACTAGCGGGAGGGTATGAGCAGTTCTTC
CSAAGLAGGYEQFF
>TRBJ1-5|few|.|TRBV12-3/TRBV12-4
TGTGCCAGCAGTTTACACGGGGGAGGTAGCAATCAGCCCCAGCATTTT
CASSLHGGGSNQPQHF
>TRBJ2-3|few|TRBD1|TRBV12-3/TRBV12-4
TGTGCCAGCACCCTCGGGACAGTTCAGGATACGCAGTATTTT
CASTLGTVQDTQYF
>TRBJ2-1|few|.|TRBV5-1
TGCGCCAGCAGCCTAGAGGTCGGGAAACTATCGAATGAGCAGTTCTTC
CASSLEVGKLSNEQFF
>TRBJ1-2|few|TRBD1|TRBV7-6
TGTGCCAGCAGCGAGGGACAGGGGTACGGTGGCTACACCTTC
CASSEGQGYGGYTF
>TRBJ2-1|.|.|TRBV30
TGTGCCTGGAGTGGGCGAGCGGACCACAATGAGCAGTTCTTC
CAWSGRADHNEQFF
>TRBJ2-3|.|.|TRBV4-2
TGTGCCAGTCAGGGGGGCAAAAGCACAGATACGCAGTATTTT
CASQGGKSTDTQYF
>TRBJ2-1|.|TRBD2|TRBV5-1
TGCGCCAGCATACCGCCGGGCGCGGGGGGGTTATACAATGAGCAGTTCTTC
CASIPPGAGGLYNEQFF
>TRBJ2-7|.|TRBD2|TRBV7-6
TGTGCCAGCAGCTTAGCGTATAGCGGGAAGGGTATCGAGCAGTACTTC
CASSLAYSGKGIEQYF
>TRBJ2-1|few|TRBD2|TRBV5-6
TGTGCCAGCAGCGTGAGGGCTAGCGGGAGGCACGAGCAGTTCTTC
CASSVRASGRHEQFF
>TRBJ1-1|.|.|TRBV3-1
TGTGCCAGCTGTCGGGGGGCGAACACTGAAGCTTTCTTT
CASCRGANTEAFF
>TRBJ2-5|.|.|TRBV4-3
TGCGCCAGCAGCCAAGATCTAGGGGGACAGACCCAGTACTTC
CASSQDLGGQTQYF
>TRBJ2-4|.|.|TRBV20-1
TGCAGTGCTAGAGATATCATGAGTAACATTCAGTACTTC
CSARDIMSNIQYF
>TRBJ1-2|few|.|TRBV10-3
TGTGCCATCAGGGAAGGGACATTTTATGGCTACACCTTC
CAIREGTFYGYTF
>TRBJ2-1|.|.|TRBV7-2
TGTGCCAGCAGCTTATATGGCCATGTATCCTACAATGAGCAGTTCTTC
CASSLYGHVSYNEQFF
>TRBJ2-7|few|.|TRBV3-1
TGTGCCAGCAGCCTTAGGGGTTCTCAACGGTACGAGCAGTACTTC
CASSLRGSQRYEQYF
>TRBJ1-1|few|TRBD1|TRBV7-9
TGTGCCAGCAGCTTTGGACAGGGGGCGGTCAAGAACACTGAAGCTTTCTTT
CASSFGQGAVKNTEAFF
>TRBJ2-3|.|.|TRBV5-1
TGCGCCAGCAGCATTCTGGGTGTCACAGATACGCAGTATTTT
CASSILGVTDTQYF
>TRBJ2-5|.|.|TRBV6-2/TRBV6-3
TGTGCCAGCAGTTACGAAGGCAGGGACCAAGAGACCCAGTACTTC
CASSYEGRDQETQYF
>TRBJ2-1|few|TRBD2|TRBV2
TGTGCCAGCAGTGTACGGGGGGGCGTCGATGAGCAGTTCTTC
CASSVRGGVDEQFF
>TRBJ2-1|few|TRBD2|TRBV12-3/TRBV12-4
TGTGCCAGCAGGCCCGCCAGAAGCGGGAGGGCTGAGGAGCAGTTCTTC
CASRPARSGRAEEQFF
>TRBJ2-2|.|.|TRBV9
TGTGCCAGCAGCGTAACTTCGGCCGGGGAGCTGTTTTTT
CASSVTSAGELFF
>TRBJ1-4|.|.|TRBV5-1
TGCGCCAGCAGCTTTGTCGGGGAAAATGAAAAACTGTTTTTT
CASSFVGENEKLFF
>TRBJ1-5|few|.|TRBV20-1
TGCAGTGCTCTAGGACACTCCAATCAGCCCCAGCATTTT
CSALGHSNQPQHF
>TRBJ2-7|.|TRBD2|TRBV4-2
TGTGCCAGCAGCCAAACTCTAGCGGGAGACAGCCTCGAGCAGTACTTC
CASSQTLAGDSLEQYF
>TRBJ2-7|few|.|TRBV20-1
TGCAGTGCTAGTGCGGGTCCATCCTACGAGCAGTACTTC
CSASAGPSYEQYF
>TRBJ1-2|few|TRBD1|TRBV12-3/TRBV12-4
TGTGCCAGCAGTTTAGAGACGGGGACAGGGAATACCTTC
CASSLETGTGNTF
>TRBJ2-3|few|.|TRBV4-3
TGCGCCAGCAGCCCCCCGACTAGGCCAGATACGCAGTATTTT
CASSPPTRPDTQYF
>TRBJ1-1|many|.|TRBV11-2
TGTGCCAGCAGCTTAGGGGGAAGGACTGAAGCTTTCTTT
CASSLGGRTEAFF
>TRBJ1-1|.|.|TRBV5-1
TGCGCCAGCAGCACGCAGGGGTTTGGCACTGAAGCTTTCTTT
CASSTQGFGTEAFF
>TRBJ1-5|.|TRBD1|TRBV27
TGTGCCAGCAGTTTATATCAGGGGGGACATCCCCAGCATTTT
CASSLYQGGHPQHF
>TRBJ2-3|.|.|TRBV4-1
TGCGCCAGCAGCCAAGGGCCCGGGGGTACTAGCACAGATACGCAGTATTTT
CASSQGPGGTSTDTQYF
>TRBJ1-2|few|.|TRBV12-3/TRBV12-4
TGTGCCAGCAGTTTAGCGTCGGGGGGCTACACCTTC
CASSLASGGYTF
>TRBJ2-7|once|.|TRBV6-5
TGTGCCAGCAGTTACTCCCGGGTTGCCACCTACGAGCAGTACTTC
CASSYSRVATYEQYF
>TRBJ1-5|.|.|TRBV21-1
TGTGCCAGCAGCATTGGGGAGGGGTGCAATCAGCCCCAGCATTTT
CASSIGEGCNQPQHF
>TRBJ2-5|.|TRBD2|TRBV20-1
TGCAGTGCTAGCATTGGGACTAGGGAAGAGACCCAGTACTTC
CSASIGTREETQYF
>TRBJ1-2|few|TRBD1|TRBV13
TGTGCCAGCAGCCACAGACGACAGGGGTTAAAGTATGGCTACACCTTC
CASSHRRQGLKYGYTF
>TRBJ1-5|few|TRBD1|TRBV6-2/TRBV6-3
TGTGCCAGCAGACATGGCGACAGGGATGGTCAGCCCCAGCATTTT
CASRHGDRDGQPQHF
>TRBJ2-5|.|.|TRBV4-2
TGTGCCAGCAGCCAAACGCCTTGGGAGACCCAGTACTTC
CASSQTPWETQYF